This TCR beta chain was profiled in a study of shared clonotypes between healthy human individuals. Study-wide background: Researchers assigned three CD4 naive, three CD4 memory, two CD8 naive and one CD8 memory plate to each donor.

CD45RA+ naive and CD45RA-negative memory subsets were separated from CD4+ cells. V was cut by 3 bases and J by 4 bases, with 12 bases left in between. The CDR3 extends over 14 amino acids. CDR1 and CDR2 (germline): SGHDN, FVKESK. Generated by immunoSEQ multiplex PCR, the TCRdb table keeps only in-frame clones and is missing some. Of more than 900,000 clones listed, 75% to 80% are singletons. The chain has TRBV14 and TRBJ2-5; D perhaps matches TRBD1 (5 bases). Source material: memory CD4+ T cells from PBMCs. Subset: CD45RA-negative fraction. This TCR was recovered from a man younger than 35 in good health. Some clones in this sample may be carry-over from other donors' samples. The CDR3 protein is CASSHLSQGETQYF. The CDR3 region has the DNA TGTGCCAGCAGCCATTTATCGCAGGGAGAGACCCAGTACTTC.